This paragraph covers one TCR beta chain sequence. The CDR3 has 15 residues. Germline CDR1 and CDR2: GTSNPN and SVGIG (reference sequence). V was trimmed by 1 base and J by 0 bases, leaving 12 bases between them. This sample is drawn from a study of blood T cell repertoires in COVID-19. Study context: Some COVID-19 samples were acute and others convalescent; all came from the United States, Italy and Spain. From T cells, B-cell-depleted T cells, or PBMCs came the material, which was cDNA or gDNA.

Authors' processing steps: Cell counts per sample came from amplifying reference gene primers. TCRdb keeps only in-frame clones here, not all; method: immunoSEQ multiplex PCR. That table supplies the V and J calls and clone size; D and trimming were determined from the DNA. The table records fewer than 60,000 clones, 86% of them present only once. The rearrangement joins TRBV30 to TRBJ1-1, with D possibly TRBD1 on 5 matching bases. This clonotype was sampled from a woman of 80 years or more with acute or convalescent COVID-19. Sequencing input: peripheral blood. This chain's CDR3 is CAWSAQGGMNTEAFF. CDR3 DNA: TGTGCCTGGAGTGCCCAGGGAGGTATGAACACTGAAGCTTTCTTT.